The entry below gives a single T cell receptor (beta chain) sequence along with its context. This clonotype was seen repeatedly, ten times or more. The antigen it binds to is not known. No much larger clone exists at a distance of one base, and base qualities are not known. The sample originates from a study of T cell repertoires in cytomegalovirus infection (dated by TCRdb to between 2018 and 2021). For context, the study as a whole: Recently identified HLA-C-restricted CMV epitopes, whose presentation resists viral immunomodulation, were targeted by peptide stimulations together with well-studied HLA-B-restricted epitopes. Because public TCR beta signatures pointed to carriage of CMV infection together with the matching HLA type, the HLA type of each donor mattered for the analysis.

CDR1 and CDR2 were assigned from the germline V gene as SGHVS and FNYEAQ. The CDR3 contains 17 residues, cysteine and phenylalanine counted. Of all the DNA, just the CDR3 is kept, 51 bases in frame from base 1. V has 1 base trimmed and J has 0 bases trimmed; junction bases matching no gene number 8. The treatment or condition label here, explained by the study, means: in vitro stimulation with specific CMV peptide epitopes to enrich CMV-specific T cells. Sequencing used an Illumina HiSeq 1500. Starting from the raw public reads, TCRdb applied fastp trimming at Q25, assembled clones with MiXCR and retained in-frame beta chains. For every CDR3 protein sequence, its rows merge into one entry that carries the most common genes and DNA. The sample table holds about 700,000 distinct CDR3 sequences, of which around 31% were seen once. The top ten clonotypes cover 15% to 20% of the sample. Points the paper makes about the study in general: The ex vivo response was dominated by HLA-C-restricted CMV-specific TCR beta clonotypes, which also provided the single most frequent clonotype in two of eight donors. In both this cohort and an independent cohort of approximately 350 donors, the cumulative frequency of public TCR beta family members distinguished carriers of CMV infection plus the relevant HLA type.

This specimen consisted of cultured PBMCs, obtained from culture after CMV antigen stimulation. The rearrangement joined TRBV7-6 to TRBJ1-2, and 7 junction bases match TRBD1. This receptor was obtained from a human donor in good health (CMV status not recorded). Some clones in this sample may be carry-over from other donors' samples. The CDR3 loop reads CASSLGTGDLANYGYTF. The nucleotide sequence reads as follows: TGTGCCAGCAGCTTAGGGACAGGAGACCTAGCTAACTATGGCTACACCTTC.